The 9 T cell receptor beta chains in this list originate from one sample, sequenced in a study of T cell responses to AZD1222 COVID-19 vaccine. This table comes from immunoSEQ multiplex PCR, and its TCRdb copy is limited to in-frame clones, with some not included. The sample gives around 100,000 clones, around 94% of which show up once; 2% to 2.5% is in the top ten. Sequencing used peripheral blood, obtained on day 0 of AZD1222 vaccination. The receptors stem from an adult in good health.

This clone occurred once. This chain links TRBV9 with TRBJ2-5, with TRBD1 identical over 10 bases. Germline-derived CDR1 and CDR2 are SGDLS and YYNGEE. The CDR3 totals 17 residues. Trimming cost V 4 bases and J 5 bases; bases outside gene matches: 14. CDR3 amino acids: CASSPSGTGVRGETQYF. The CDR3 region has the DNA TGTGCCAGCAGCCCGAGTGGGACAGGGGTGAGAGGGGAGACCCAGTACTTC.

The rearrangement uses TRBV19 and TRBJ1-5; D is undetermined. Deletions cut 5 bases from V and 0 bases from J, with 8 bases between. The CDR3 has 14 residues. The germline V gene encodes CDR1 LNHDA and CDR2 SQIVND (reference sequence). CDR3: CASSWQSSNQPQHF. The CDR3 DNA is TGTGCCAGTAGTTGGCAGTCTAGCAATCAGCCCCAGCATTTT.

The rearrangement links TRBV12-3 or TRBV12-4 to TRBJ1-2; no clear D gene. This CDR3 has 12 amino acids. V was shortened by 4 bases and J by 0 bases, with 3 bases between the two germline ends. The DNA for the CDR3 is TGTGCCAGCAGTTCTTCTAACTATGGCTACACCTTC. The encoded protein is CASSSSNYGYTF.

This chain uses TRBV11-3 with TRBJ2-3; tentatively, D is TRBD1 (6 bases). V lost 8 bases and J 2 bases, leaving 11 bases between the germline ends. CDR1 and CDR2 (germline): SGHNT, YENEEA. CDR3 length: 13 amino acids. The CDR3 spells CASQGQITDTQYF. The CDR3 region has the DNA TGTGCCAGCCAGGGGCAGATCACAGATACGCAGTATTTT.

The CDR3 DNA is TGCGCCAGCAGCCAAGTTACAACATCTACGATCTACGAGCAGTACTTC. As protein: CASSQVTTSTIYEQYF. The chain has TRBV4-3 and TRBJ2-7; D gene ambiguous. CDR1 is LGHNA and CDR2 is YSLEER in the germline V gene. Trimming removed 1 base from V and 3 bases from J, with 16 bases in between. The CDR3 totals 16 residues.

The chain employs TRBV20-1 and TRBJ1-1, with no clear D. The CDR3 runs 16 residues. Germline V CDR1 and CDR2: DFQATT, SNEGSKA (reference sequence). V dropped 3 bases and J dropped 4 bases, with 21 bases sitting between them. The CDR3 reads CSASGRLHPRSTEAFF. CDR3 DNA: TGCAGTGCTAGTGGCCGATTACATCCCAGAAGCACTGAAGCTTTCTTT.

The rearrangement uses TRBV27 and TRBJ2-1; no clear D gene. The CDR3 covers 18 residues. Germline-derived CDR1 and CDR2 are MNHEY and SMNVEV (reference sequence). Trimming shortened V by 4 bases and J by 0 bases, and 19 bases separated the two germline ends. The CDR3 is CASSSRMVPGSSYNEQFF. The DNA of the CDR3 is TGTGCCAGCAGTTCCCGCATGGTCCCCGGAAGCTCCTACAATGAGCAGTTCTTC.

Written as DNA, the CDR3 is TGTGCCAGCAGCTTGGGGCTAGCTGAGACAGATACGCAGTATTTT. Amino acids: CASSLGLAETDTQYF. The gene calls are TRBV5-5 and TRBJ2-3; possible D gene TRBD2, 5 bases. Germline CDR1 reads SGHKS; CDR2 reads YYEKEE (reference sequence). CDR3 length equals 15 residues. V was cut by 0 bases and J by 3 bases, with 11 bases left in between. The variable domain in full, with the rest retrieved from reference TRBV5-5 and TRBJ2-3, is DAGVTQSPTHLIKTRGQQVTLRCSPISGHKSVSWYQQVLGQGPQFIFQYYEKEERGRGNFPDRFSARQFPNYSSELNVNALLLGDSALYLCASSLGLAETDTQYFGPGTRLTVL.

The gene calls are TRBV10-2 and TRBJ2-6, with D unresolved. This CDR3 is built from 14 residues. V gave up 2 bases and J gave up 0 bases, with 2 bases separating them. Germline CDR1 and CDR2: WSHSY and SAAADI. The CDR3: CASSESSGANVLTF. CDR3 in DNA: TGCGCCAGCAGTGAGAGCTCTGGGGCCAACGTCCTGACTTTC.